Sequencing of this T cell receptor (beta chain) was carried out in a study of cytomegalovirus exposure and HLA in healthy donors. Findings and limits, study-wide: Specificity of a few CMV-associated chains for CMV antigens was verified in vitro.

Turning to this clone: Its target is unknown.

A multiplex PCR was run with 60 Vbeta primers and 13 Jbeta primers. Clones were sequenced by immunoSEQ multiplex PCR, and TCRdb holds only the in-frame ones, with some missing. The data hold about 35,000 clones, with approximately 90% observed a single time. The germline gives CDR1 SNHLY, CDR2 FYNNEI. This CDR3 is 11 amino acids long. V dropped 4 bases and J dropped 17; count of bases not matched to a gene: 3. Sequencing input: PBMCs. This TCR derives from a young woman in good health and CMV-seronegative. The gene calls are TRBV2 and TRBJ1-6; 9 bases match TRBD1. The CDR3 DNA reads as TGTGCCAGCAGTGGAGGGGACAGGGTCCACTTT. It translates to CASSGGDRVHF.